This TCR beta chain was retrieved from a study of blood T cell repertoires in COVID-19. Looking at the study overall: Acute and convalescent COVID-19 samples came from the United States, Italy and Spain.

Trimming left V 0 bases short and J 0 bases short, with 21 bases between. Germline V gene data show CDR1 as KGHDR and CDR2 as SFDVKD. The CDR3 has 20 amino acids. Assignments of participants to cohorts depended upon their own reported clinical history. In the original processing: Amplified reference gene primers provided the basis for estimating nucleated cell counts. Sequenced by immunoSEQ multiplex PCR; TCRdb stores in-frame clones only, minus some. The V and J calls and clone size are taken from that table; D and trimming were inferred from the DNA. The top ten clones hold around 7.9% of a sample with hundreds of thousands of clones, 75% to 90% of them seen once.

V is TRBV24-1 and J is TRBJ2-3; possible D gene TRBD1, 6 bases. The sequenced material came from PBMCs or T cells enriched from blood (not recorded which). This TCR was recovered from a woman aged 60 to 75 who had recovered from COVID-19. In nucleotides, the CDR3 is TGTGCCACCAGTGATTTGAAGCCCGAACAGACAGGCATCAGCACAGATACGCAGTATTTT. Translated, it gives CATSDLKPEQTGISTDTQYF.